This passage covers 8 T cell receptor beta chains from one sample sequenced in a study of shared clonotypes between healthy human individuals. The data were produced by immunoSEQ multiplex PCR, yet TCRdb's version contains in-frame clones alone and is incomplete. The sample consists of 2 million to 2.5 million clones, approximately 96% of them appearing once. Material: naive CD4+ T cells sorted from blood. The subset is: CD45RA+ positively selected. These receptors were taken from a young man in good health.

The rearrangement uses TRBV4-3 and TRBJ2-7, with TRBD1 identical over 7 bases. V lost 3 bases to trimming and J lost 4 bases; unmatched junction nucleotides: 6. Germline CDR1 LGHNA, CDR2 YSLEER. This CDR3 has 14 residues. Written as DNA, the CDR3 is TGCGCCAGCAGCCACTACGGGACAGAGTACGAGCAGTACTTC. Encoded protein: CASSHYGTEYEQYF.

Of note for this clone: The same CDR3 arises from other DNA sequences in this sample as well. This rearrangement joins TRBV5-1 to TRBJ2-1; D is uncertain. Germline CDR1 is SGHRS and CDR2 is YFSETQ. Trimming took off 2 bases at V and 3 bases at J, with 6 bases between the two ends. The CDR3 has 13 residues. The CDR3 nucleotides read TGCGCCAGCAGCTTACCCAGCTACAATGAGCAGTTCTTC. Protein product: CASSLPSYNEQFF.

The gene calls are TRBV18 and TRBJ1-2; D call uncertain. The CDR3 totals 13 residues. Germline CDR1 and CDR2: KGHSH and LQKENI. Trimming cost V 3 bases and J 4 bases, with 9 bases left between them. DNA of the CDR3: TGTGCCAGCTCACCTGTGGGTACCTATGGCTACACCTTC. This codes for CASSPVGTYGYTF. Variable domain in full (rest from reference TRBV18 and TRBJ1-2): NAGVMQNPRHLVRRRGQEARLRCSPMKGHSHVYWYRQLPEEGLKFMVYLQKENIIDESGMPKERFSAEFPKEGPSILRIQQVVRGDSAAYFCASSPVGTYGYTFGSGTRLTVV.

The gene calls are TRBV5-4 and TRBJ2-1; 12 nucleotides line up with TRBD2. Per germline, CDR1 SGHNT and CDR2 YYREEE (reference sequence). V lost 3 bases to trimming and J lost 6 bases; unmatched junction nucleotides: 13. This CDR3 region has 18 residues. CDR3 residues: CASSSGPLAGGPGNEQFF. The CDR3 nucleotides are TGTGCCAGCAGCTCCGGACCCCTAGCGGGGGGGCCCGGCAATGAGCAGTTCTTC.

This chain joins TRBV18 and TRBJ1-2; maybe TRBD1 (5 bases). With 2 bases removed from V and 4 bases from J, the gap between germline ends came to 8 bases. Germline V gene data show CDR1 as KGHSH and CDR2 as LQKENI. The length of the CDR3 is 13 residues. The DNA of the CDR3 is TGTGCCAGCTCACCAGGGACTCTCTATGGCTACACCTTC. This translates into CASSPGTLYGYTF.

The CDR3: CASSPVAGTTDTQYF. The CDR3 DNA is TGTGCCAGCTCACCCGTAGCGGGAACGACAGATACGCAGTATTTT. The chain uses TRBV18 and TRBJ2-3; TRBD2 aligns across 8 bases. CDR3 size: 15 residues. The ends lost 3 bases at V and 3 bases at J; junction bases unmatched: 5. Germline CDR1 and CDR2: KGHSH and LQKENI.

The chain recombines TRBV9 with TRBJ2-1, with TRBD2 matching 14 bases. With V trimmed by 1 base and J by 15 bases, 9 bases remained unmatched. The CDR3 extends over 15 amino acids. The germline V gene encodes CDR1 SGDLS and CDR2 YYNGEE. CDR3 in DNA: TGTGCCAGCAGCGTAAGGGGACTAGCGGGAGCCTGGCCGTTCTTC. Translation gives CASSVRGLAGAWPFF.

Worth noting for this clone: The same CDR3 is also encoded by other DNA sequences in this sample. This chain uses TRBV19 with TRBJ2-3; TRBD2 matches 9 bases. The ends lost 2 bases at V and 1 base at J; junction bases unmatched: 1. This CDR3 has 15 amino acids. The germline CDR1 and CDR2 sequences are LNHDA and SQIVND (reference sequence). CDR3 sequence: CASSILAGGTDTQYF. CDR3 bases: TGTGCCAGTAGTATATTAGCGGGAGGCACAGATACGCAGTATTTT.